This entry concerns a single TCR beta chain. Assay used: immunoSEQ multiplex PCR; TCRdb lists only in-frame clones, some missing. This sample has about 310,000 clones; about 91% occur once, and the top ten carry about 9.9%. This sample is drawn from a study of blood T cell repertoires in COVID-19. CDR1 and CDR2 from the germline V gene are LNHDA and SQIVND (reference sequence). Losses at the gene ends were 10 bases for V and 5 bases for J; bases not matched to a gene: 7. This CDR3 region has 13 residues. Input material: PBMCs or T cells enriched from blood (not recorded which). The TCR sequence derives from a woman in her thirties or forties who had recovered from COVID-19. The V and J genes are TRBV19 and TRBJ2-7; 11 bases are a match to TRBD2. CDR3 sequence reads: CATGSGRGHEQYF. The CDR3 DNA reads as TGTGCCACAGGTAGCGGGAGGGGGCACGAGCAGTACTTC.